The 14 T cell receptor beta chains given below trace back to one sample, sequenced in a study of lymphopenia after photon versus proton radiotherapy. The table came from immunoSEQ multiplex PCR; TCRdb's copy has only in-frame clones and leaves some out. The sample lists about 160,000 clones, more than 85% occurring once. Material: peripheral blood, obtained from a patient treated with photon-based radiotherapy. These receptors came from a man between 50 and 59 years old with gastric cancer.

The chain recombines TRBV18 with TRBJ2-1; the match to TRBD1 covers 9 bases. V gave up 4 bases and J gave up 2 bases; unmatched junction bases: 3. This CDR3 comprises 15 residues. The V gene's germline CDR1 is KGHSH and CDR2 LQKENI. CDR3 bases: TGTGCCAGCTCACGAGGACAGGGGACCTACAATGAGCAGTTCTTC. Amino acids: CASSRGQGTYNEQFF. Based on the CDR3 plus reference TRBV18 and TRBJ2-1, the full variable domain is NAGVMQNPRHLVRRRGQEARLRCSPMKGHSHVYWYRQLPEEGLKFMVYLQKENIIDESGMPKERFSAEFPKEGPSILRIQQVVRGDSAAYFCASSRGQGTYNEQFFGPGTRLTVL.

The genes are TRBV27 and TRBJ2-7, with D possibly matching TRBD1 (6 bases). Germline loops: CDR1 MNHEY, CDR2 SMNVEV (reference sequence). Trimming cost V 3 bases and J 4 bases, with 16 bases left between them. The CDR3 covers 15 residues. The CDR3 bases are TGTGCCAGCAGTTTCGACAGGCCTCCAAGGTACGAGCAGTACTTC. Protein sequence: CASSFDRPPRYEQYF.

The chain employs TRBV11-2 and TRBJ2-7, with 10 bases identical to TRBD2. The V gene end was trimmed by 6 bases and the J gene end by 4 bases; junction bases not matched to a gene: 12. The CDR3 is made up of 16 amino acids. The V gene's germline CDR1 is SGHAT and CDR2 FQNNGV. The CDR3 nucleotides are TGTGCCAGCAGGTCCCGGGCTAGCGGGAGAATTTACGAGCAGTACTTC. It translates to CASRSRASGRIYEQYF.

The chain employs TRBV9 and TRBJ2-7; 7 bases align to TRBD1. Germline V CDR1 and CDR2: SGDLS, YYNGEE. With 0 bases clipped from V and 2 bases from J, the junction kept 2 bases outside the gene matches. The length of the CDR3 is 14 residues. This CDR3 reads CASSVDTGAYEQYF. The CDR3 nucleotides are TGTGCCAGCAGCGTAGATACAGGGGCCTACGAGCAGTACTTC.

The V and J genes are TRBV28 and TRBJ1-2; D gene uncertain. Germline assignment: CDR1 MDHEN and CDR2 SYDVKM. The CDR3 runs 14 residues. The germline V and J ends were trimmed by 7 bases and 2 bases, with 14 bases remaining between them. Written as DNA, the CDR3 is TGTGCCAGCAAAGTCCCACAGTTAAACTATGGCTACACCTTC. As protein: CASKVPQLNYGYTF.

The chain carries TRBV19 and TRBJ2-1; TRBD1 aligns across 8 bases. The CDR3 runs to 16 residues. Trimming took 4 bases from V and 0 from J; bases not matched to a gene: 5. Germline lookup yields CDR1 LNHDA and CDR2 SQIVND (reference sequence). This CDR3 is CASSSQGARSYNEQFF. The CDR3 nucleotides read TGTGCCAGTAGTAGCCAGGGGGCGCGCTCCTACAATGAGCAGTTCTTC.

Worth noting for this clone: The sample has other DNA sequences that encode this CDR3 too. V and J are TRBV5-4 and TRBJ2-5; TRBD2 might be the D (6 bases). The V end lost 0 bases, the J end lost 5 bases, and 14 bases lay between the germline ends. The CDR3 runs 15 residues. The V gene's germline CDR1 is SGHNT and CDR2 YYREEE (reference sequence). The CDR3 region is CASSLDGSPGETQYF. As DNA, the CDR3 is TGTGCCAGCAGCTTGGACGGGAGCCCCGGGGAGACCCAGTACTTC.

This sequence joins TRBV19 and TRBJ2-7; D could derive from TRBD1 or TRBD2 (5 bases each). This CDR3 comprises 15 residues. The V gene's germline CDR1 is LNHDA and CDR2 SQIVND (reference sequence). V was shortened by 1 base and J by 2 bases, with 12 bases between the two germline ends. The CDR3: CASSIVWQGPYEQYF. The DNA of the CDR3 is TGTGCCAGTAGTATAGTTTGGCAGGGACCCTACGAGCAGTACTTC.

The chain joins TRBV18 to TRBJ2-1, with 7 bases lining up with TRBD1. With 2 bases clipped from V and 5 bases from J, the junction kept 6 bases outside the gene matches. From germline, CDR1 is KGHSH and CDR2 LQKENI. The CDR3 consists of 15 residues. CDR3 sequence: CASSPSRGQNNEQFF. The CDR3 nucleotides are TGTGCCAGCTCACCAAGTAGGGGACAGAACAATGAGCAGTTCTTC.

This chain joins TRBV30 and TRBJ1-1; possible D gene TRBD1, 5 bases. The CDR3 has 14 amino acids. Germline V gives CDR1 GTSNPN, CDR2 SVGIG (reference sequence). V lost 2 bases, J lost 1 base, and 11 bases lay in between. CDR3 residues: CAWSMGRSNTEAFF. DNA for the CDR3: TGTGCCTGGAGTATGGGACGGTCGAACACTGAAGCTTTCTTT.

J is TRBJ2-2 and V is TRBV7-6; 7 bases match TRBD2. From germline, CDR1 is SGHVS and CDR2 FNYEAQ. CDR3 length: 16 residues. V shed 6 bases and J 5 bases; nucleotides not matched to a gene: 12. CDR3 DNA sequence: TGTGCCAGCAGACTATACGGGAGGTCGGGGACCGGGGAGCTGTTTTTT. Its protein is CASRLYGRSGTGELFF.

The chain recombines TRBV10-3 with TRBJ2-2; TRBD1 agrees at 11 bases. The trim removed 6 bases at V and 1 base at J, leaving 7 bases unmatched. The germline V gene encodes CDR1 ENHRY and CDR2 SYGVKD. The CDR3 has 17 residues. CDR3 amino acids: CAIRGQGVKENTGELFF. The CDR3 DNA follows: TGTGCCATCAGGGGACAGGGGGTAAAAGAGAACACCGGGGAGCTGTTTTTT.

This clone showed up just once. The chain has TRBV5-1 and TRBJ1-5, with D possibly TRBD1 on 6 matching bases. V was shortened by 0 bases and J by 1 base, with 11 bases between the two germline ends. The CDR3 contains 16 residues. Per the germline V gene, CDR1 is SGHRS and CDR2 is YFSETQ. In DNA, the CDR3 is TGCGCCAGCAGCTTGGACGGGACAACCAGCAATCAGCCCCAGCATTTT. Protein sequence: CASSLDGTTSNQPQHF.

The V gene is TRBV18, the J gene TRBJ2-1; 8 bases map to TRBD2. J was trimmed by 0 bases and V by 3 bases; bases with no gene match: 4. The CDR3 is 16 residues long. Germline CDR1 reads KGHSH; CDR2 reads LQKENI. In DNA form, the CDR3 reads TGTGCCAGCTCACCCCTAGCGGGTGTCTCCTACAATGAGCAGTTCTTC. This sequence encodes CASSPLAGVSYNEQFF.